What follows are 17 T cell receptor beta chains derived from one specimen sequenced in a study of T cell responses to AZD1222 COVID-19 vaccine. Profiled with immunoSEQ multiplex PCR; TCRdb holds only in-frame clones, not every one. The sample has about 86,000 clones; approximately 82% are singletons. The sample in question was peripheral blood, obtained on day 0 of AZD1222 vaccination. The receptor set was obtained from an adult in good health.

Worth noting for this clone: The DNA is omitted, as the CDR3 cannot be located on it reliably, and the CDR3 follows TCRdb's listing. The chain is built from TRBV21-1 and TRBJ1-2; the D call TRBD1 from the table was never checked on the DNA. TRBV21-1 is a documented pseudogene. The CDR3 is 17 residues long, counting both termini. This chain's CDR3 is CASSKVGQGSFNYGYTF.

Written as DNA, the CDR3 is TGTGCCAGCAGTTACGCCAGACAGAGCTCCTACGAGCAGTACTTC. Protein: CASSYARQSSYEQYF. This chain joins TRBV6-6 and TRBJ2-7; D is possibly TRBD1 (5 bases). The CDR3 totals 15 residues. The germline V gene has CDR1 MNHNY and CDR2 SVGAGI (reference sequence). V dropped 2 bases and J dropped 0 bases, with 11 bases sitting between them.

The V call is TRBV5-1, the J call TRBJ1-1, with a tentative D call TRBD1 (6 bases). This CDR3 comprises 13 residues. Germline CDR1 and CDR2: SGHRS and YFSETQ. Between the trimmed V and J ends, which lost 4 bases and 1 base, there was a span of 8 bases. The CDR3 protein is CASSTGQNTEAFF. CDR3 bases: TGCGCCAGCAGCACGGGACAGAACACTGAAGCTTTCTTT.

The rearrangement uses TRBV6-5 and TRBJ2-7; D remains unclear. The V end lost 4 bases, the J end lost 4 bases, and 20 bases lay between the germline ends. Germline CDR1 reads MNHEY; CDR2 reads SVGAGI. The CDR3 has 16 amino acids. In DNA, the CDR3 is TGTGCCAGCAGTTCCCGAAGCAGCCCCCTTTTTTACGAGCAGTACTTC. Protein: CASSSRSSPLFYEQYF.

This clone occurred a few times. The chain's CDR3 is CAWSYHPAGRNYGYTF. CDR3 in DNA: TGTGCCTGGAGTTATCATCCTGCAGGGAGAAACTATGGCTACACCTTC. This chain joins TRBV30 and TRBJ1-2; D possibly corresponds to TRBD1 (5 bases). The CDR3 spans 16 residues. The V gene lost 2 bases and the J gene lost 2 bases, with 18 bases spanning the gap. Germline-derived CDR1 and CDR2 are GTSNPN and SVGIG (reference sequence). Full variable domain (rest looked up from reference TRBV30 and TRBJ1-2): SQTIHQWPATLVQPVGSPLSLECTVEGTSNPNLYWYRQAAGRGLQLLFYSVGIGQISSEVPQNLSASRPQDRQFILSSKKLLLSDSGFYLCAWSYHPAGRNYGYTFGSGTRLTVV.

The chain couples TRBV5-4 to TRBJ2-2; 11 nucleotides agree with TRBD2. Losses at the gene ends were 4 bases for V and 6 bases for J; bases not matched to a gene: 8. CDR1 and CDR2 (germline): SGHNT, YYREEE (reference sequence). This CDR3 has 16 amino acids. For the CDR3, the DNA is TGTGCCAGCAGCACTAGACTAGCGGGACGGCCCGGGGAGCTGTTTTTT. This codes for CASSTRLAGRPGELFF.

V and J are TRBV28 and TRBJ1-2; a possible D gene is TRBD1 (6 bases). V was cut by 5 bases and J by 6 bases, with 16 bases left in between. Germline assignment: CDR1 MDHEN and CDR2 SYDVKM. The CDR3 spans 14 residues. Written as DNA, the CDR3 is TGTGCCAGCAGTACCCGGGACATCCCCCATGGCTACACCTTC. Translation gives CASSTRDIPHGYTF.

The sample holds a few counts of this clone. As DNA, the CDR3 is TGTGCCAGCAGCTCCGGTGACCAAGGGTACACCGGGGAGCTGTTTTTT. Translated: CASSSGDQGYTGELFF. This sequence joins TRBV11-3 and TRBJ2-2; D is ambiguous. This CDR3 contains 16 residues. Trimming took 4 bases from V and 3 from J, leaving 15 bases between them. The germline gives CDR1 SGHNT, CDR2 YENEEA.

This clone was seen only once. This chain connects TRBV18 to TRBJ2-3; D remains ambiguous. The CDR3 spans 14 residues. CDR1 and CDR2 from the germline V gene are KGHSH and LQKENI. The ends were cut back, 3 bases at V and 1 base at J, with 8 bases in the middle. CDR3 nucleotide sequence: TGTGCCAGCTCACCGGCCATAGGCACAGATACGCAGTATTTT. The encoded protein is CASSPAIGTDTQYF.

This clone was recorded only once. The chain is built from TRBV7-2 and TRBJ2-5, with TRBD1 identical over 7 bases. Germline loops: CDR1 SGHTA, CDR2 FQGNSA. V gave up 1 base and J gave up 5 bases; unmatched junction bases: 7. The CDR3 runs 15 residues. The CDR3 reads CASSLEQGLHETQYF. DNA of the CDR3: TGTGCCAGCAGCTTAGAACAGGGGTTACACGAGACCCAGTACTTC.

The gene calls are TRBV5-6 and TRBJ1-3, with D unresolved. With 2 bases removed from V and 0 bases from J, the gap between germline ends came to 12 bases. Germline values: CDR1 SGHDT, CDR2 YYEEEE. This CDR3 contains 16 residues. CDR3 amino acids: CASSFYAKSSGNTIYF. DNA of the CDR3: TGTGCCAGCAGCTTTTACGCCAAGAGCTCTGGAAACACCATATATTTT.

Details on this clone: Relative to the germline gene, one junction end is altered; a read error may explain this. This chain joins TRBV11-2 and TRBJ2-5, with 8 bases fitting TRBD1. Germline V gives CDR1 SGHAT, CDR2 FQNNGV. CDR3 length equals 13 residues. The CDR3 reads CACRGQGQETQYF. The CDR3 DNA sequence: TGTGCCTGCAGGGGGCAGGGACAAGAGACCCAGTACTTC.

The chain is built from TRBV5-1 and TRBJ1-2; D gene unclear. V lost 0 bases and J lost 6, with 18 bases in between. The CDR3 extends over 16 amino acids. From germline, CDR1 is SGHRS and CDR2 YFSETQ. The CDR3 coding sequence is TGCGCCAGCAGCTTGGAAGGCGTGGAGATCACCGATGGCTACACCTTC. Amino acid sequence: CASSLEGVEITDGYTF.

The rearrangement links TRBV24-1 to TRBJ2-7; 14 bases line up with TRBD2. CDR3 length: 16 amino acids. V trimming: 1 base; J trimming: 4 bases; junction bases outside the gene matches: 2. CDR1 and CDR2 from the germline V gene are KGHDR and SFDVKD. CDR3 DNA: TGTGCCACCAGTGATTTTGGGACTAGCGGGAGTTACGAGCAGTACTTC. This translates into CATSDFGTSGSYEQYF.

This sequence joins TRBV30 and TRBJ1-2, with D possibly matching TRBD1 (6 bases). The germline V and J ends were trimmed by 3 bases and 7 bases, with 15 bases remaining between them. The CDR3 sequence is 13 residues long. Looked up from germline, CDR1 is GTSNPN and CDR2 is SVGIG (reference sequence). The CDR3 DNA follows: TGTGCCTGGAGCAGGGGTTGGGATGGTGGCTACACCTTC. This sequence encodes CAWSRGWDGGYTF.

The chain links TRBV6-6 to TRBJ2-1; D may be TRBD2 (6 bases). V lost 4 bases to trimming and J lost 1 base, with 11 bases between them. CDR3 size: 15 residues. CDR1 MNHNY and CDR2 SVGAGI come from the germline V gene (reference sequence). The DNA for the CDR3 is TGTGCCAGCAGTTTGGGGGGTCCTTCCTACAATGAGCAGTTCTTC. Translating gives CASSLGGPSYNEQFF.

The chain is built from TRBV30 and TRBJ2-2; D is undetermined. The CDR3 loop spans 13 amino acids. Per the germline V gene, CDR1 is GTSNPN and CDR2 is SVGIG (reference sequence). The V end lost 1 base, the J end lost 5 bases, and 8 bases lay between the germline ends. The chain's CDR3 is CAWSELRTGELFF. In DNA, the CDR3 is TGTGCCTGGAGTGAATTGCGGACCGGGGAGCTGTTTTTT. The complete variable domain, with remaining parts taken from reference TRBV30 and TRBJ2-2, reads SQTIHQWPATLVQPVGSPLSLECTVEGTSNPNLYWYRQAAGRGLQLLFYSVGIGQISSEVPQNLSASRPQDRQFILSSKKLLLSDSGFYLCAWSELRTGELFFGEGSRLTVL.